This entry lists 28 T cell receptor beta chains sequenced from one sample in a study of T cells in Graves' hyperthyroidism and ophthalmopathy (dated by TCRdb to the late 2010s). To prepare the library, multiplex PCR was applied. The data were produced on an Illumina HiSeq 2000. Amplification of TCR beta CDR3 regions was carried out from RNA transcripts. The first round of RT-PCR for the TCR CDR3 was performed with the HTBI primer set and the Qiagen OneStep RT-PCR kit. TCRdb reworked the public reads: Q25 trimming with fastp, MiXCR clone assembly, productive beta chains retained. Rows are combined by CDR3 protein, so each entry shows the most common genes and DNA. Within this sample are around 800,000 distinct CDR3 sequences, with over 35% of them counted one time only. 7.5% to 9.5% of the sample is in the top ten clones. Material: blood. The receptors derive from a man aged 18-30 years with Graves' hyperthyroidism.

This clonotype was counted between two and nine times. The CDR3 DNA reads TGCGCCAGCAGCCAAGGAGTCCTCATGAACACTGAAGCTTTCTTT. Its translation is CASSQGVLMNTEAFF. The J gene is TRBJ1-1, the V gene TRBV4-1; D is ambiguous. CDR1 is MGHRA and CDR2 is YSYEKL in the germline V gene. The germline V and J ends were trimmed by 1 base and 0 bases, with 9 bases remaining between them. The CDR3 has 15 residues.

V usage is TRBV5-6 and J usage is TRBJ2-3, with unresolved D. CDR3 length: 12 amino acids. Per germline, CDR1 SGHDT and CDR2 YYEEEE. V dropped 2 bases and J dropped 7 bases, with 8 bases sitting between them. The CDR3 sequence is CASSFSRNTQYF. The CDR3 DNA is TGTGCCAGCAGCTTCTCTAGGAATACGCAGTATTTT.

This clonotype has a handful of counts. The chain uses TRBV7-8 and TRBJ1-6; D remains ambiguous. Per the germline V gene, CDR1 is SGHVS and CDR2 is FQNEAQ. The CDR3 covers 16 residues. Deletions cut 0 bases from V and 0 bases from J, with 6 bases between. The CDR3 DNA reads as TGTGCCAGCAGCTTAGCCGGGATCTCCTATAATTCACCCCTCCACTTT. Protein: CASSLAGISYNSPLHF.

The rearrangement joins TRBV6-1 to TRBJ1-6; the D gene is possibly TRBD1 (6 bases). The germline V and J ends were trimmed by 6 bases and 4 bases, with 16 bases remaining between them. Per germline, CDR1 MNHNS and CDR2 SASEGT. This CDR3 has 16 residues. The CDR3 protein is CASREIYREYNSPLHF. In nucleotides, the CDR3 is TGTGCCAGCAGGGAAATATACAGGGAATATAATTCACCCCTCCACTTT.

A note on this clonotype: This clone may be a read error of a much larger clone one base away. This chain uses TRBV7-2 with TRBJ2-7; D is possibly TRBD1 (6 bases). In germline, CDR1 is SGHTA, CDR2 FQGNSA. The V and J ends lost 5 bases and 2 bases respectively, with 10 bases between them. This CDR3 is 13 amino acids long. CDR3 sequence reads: CASSQDRPYEQYF. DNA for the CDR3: TGTGCCAGCAGCCAAGACAGGCCCTACGAGCAGTACTTC. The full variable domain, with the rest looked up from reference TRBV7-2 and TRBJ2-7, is GAGVSQSPSNKVTEKGKDVELRCDPISGHTALYWYRQSLGQGLEFLIYFQGNSAPDKSGLPSDRFSAERTGGSVSTLTIQRTQQEDSAVYLCASSQDRPYEQYFGPGTRLTVT.

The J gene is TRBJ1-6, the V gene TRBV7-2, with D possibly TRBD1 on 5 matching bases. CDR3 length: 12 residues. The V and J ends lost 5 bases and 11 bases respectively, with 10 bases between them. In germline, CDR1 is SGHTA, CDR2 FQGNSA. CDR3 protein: CASSAGGAPLHF. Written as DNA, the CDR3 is TGTGCCAGCAGCGCGGGGGGGGCACCCCTCCACTTT.

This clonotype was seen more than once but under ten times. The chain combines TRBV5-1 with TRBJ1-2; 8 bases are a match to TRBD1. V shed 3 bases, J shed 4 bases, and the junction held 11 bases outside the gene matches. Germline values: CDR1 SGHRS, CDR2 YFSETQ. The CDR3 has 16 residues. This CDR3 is CASSSAQGAAVYGYTF. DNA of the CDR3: TGCGCCAGCAGCTCGGCCCAGGGGGCCGCCGTCTATGGCTACACCTTC. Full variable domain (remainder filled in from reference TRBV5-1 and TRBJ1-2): KAGVTQTPRYLIKTRGQQVTLSCSPISGHRSVSWYQQTPGQGLQFLFEYFSETQRNKGNFPGRFSGRQFSNSRSEMNVSTLELGDSALYLCASSSAQGAAVYGYTFGSGTRLTVV.

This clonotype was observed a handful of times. CDR3 residues: CASSRYYAVPTGELFF. The DNA of the CDR3 is TGTGCCAGTAGTAGGTACTACGCGGTGCCCACCGGGGAGCTGTTTTTT. V usage is TRBV19 and J usage is TRBJ2-2; no clear D gene. Looked up from germline, CDR1 is LNHDA and CDR2 is SQIVND (reference sequence). Trimming took off 4 bases at V and 4 bases at J, with 16 bases between the two ends. The CDR3 has 16 amino acids.

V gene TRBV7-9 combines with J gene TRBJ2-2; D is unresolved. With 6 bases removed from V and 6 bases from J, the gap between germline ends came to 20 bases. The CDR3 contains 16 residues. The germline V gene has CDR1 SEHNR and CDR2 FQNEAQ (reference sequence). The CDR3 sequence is CASSYVSPRVAGELFF. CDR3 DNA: TGTGCCAGCAGTTACGTCTCTCCTCGGGTGGCCGGGGAGCTGTTTTTT. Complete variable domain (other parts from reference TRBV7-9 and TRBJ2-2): DTGVSQNPRHKITKRGQNVTFRCDPISEHNRLYWYRQTLGQGPEFLTYFQNEAQLEKSRLLSDRFSAERPKGSFSTLEIQRTEQGDSAMYLCASSYVSPRVAGELFFGEGSRLTVL.

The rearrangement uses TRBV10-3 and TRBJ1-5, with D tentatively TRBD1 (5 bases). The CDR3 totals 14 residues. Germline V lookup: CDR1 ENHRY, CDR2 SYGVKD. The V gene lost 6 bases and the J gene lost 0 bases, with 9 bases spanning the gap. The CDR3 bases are TGTGCCATCAGCTTCAGGGATAGCAATCAGCCCCAGCATTTT. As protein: CAISFRDSNQPQHF.

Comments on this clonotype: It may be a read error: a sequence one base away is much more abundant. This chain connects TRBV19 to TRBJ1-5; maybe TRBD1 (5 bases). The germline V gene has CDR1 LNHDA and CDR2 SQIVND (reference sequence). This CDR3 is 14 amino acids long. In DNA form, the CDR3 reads TGTGCCAGTAGTCCCAGGGTCGGCAATCAGTCCCAGCATTTT. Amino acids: CASSPRVGNQSQHF.

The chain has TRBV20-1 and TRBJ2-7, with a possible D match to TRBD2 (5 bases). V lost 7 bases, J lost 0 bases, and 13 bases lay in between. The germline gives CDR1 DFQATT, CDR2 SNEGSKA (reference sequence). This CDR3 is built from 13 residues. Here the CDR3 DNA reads TGCAGTGTGAGAGGCGGGTTCTCCTACGAGCAGTACTTC. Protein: CSVRGGFSYEQYF.

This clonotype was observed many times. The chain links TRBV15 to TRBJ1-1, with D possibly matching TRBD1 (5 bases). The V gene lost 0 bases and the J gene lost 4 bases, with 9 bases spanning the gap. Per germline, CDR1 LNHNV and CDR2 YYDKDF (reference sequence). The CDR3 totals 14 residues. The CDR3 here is CATSRDSGFTEAFF. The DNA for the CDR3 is TGTGCCACCAGCAGAGATTCAGGGTTCACTGAAGCTTTCTTT.

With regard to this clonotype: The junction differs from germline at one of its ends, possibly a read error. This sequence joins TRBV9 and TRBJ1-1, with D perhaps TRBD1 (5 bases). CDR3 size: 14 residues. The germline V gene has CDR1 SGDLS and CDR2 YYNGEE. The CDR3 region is CASSGGTMNTEAFF. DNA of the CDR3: TGTGCCAGCAGCGGGGGCACTATGAACACAGAAGCTTTCTTT.

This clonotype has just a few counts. The CDR3 is CATRARGLNEKLFF. For the CDR3, the DNA is TGTGCCACCCGGGCGAGGGGGCTAAATGAAAAACTGTTTTTT. The chain employs TRBV2 and TRBJ1-4; 7 bases are a match to TRBD1. The CDR3 is made up of 14 amino acids. Trimming at V came to 10 bases and at J to 5 bases, leaving 10 bases not matched to a gene. Germline CDR1 SNHLY, CDR2 FYNNEI. Combining the CDR3 with reference TRBV2 and TRBJ1-4 gives the whole variable domain EPEVTQTPSHQVTQMGQEVILRCVPISNHLYFYWYRQILGQKVEFLVSFYNNEISEKSEIFDDQFSVERPDGSNFTLKIRSTKLEDSAMYFCATRARGLNEKLFFGSGTQLSVL.

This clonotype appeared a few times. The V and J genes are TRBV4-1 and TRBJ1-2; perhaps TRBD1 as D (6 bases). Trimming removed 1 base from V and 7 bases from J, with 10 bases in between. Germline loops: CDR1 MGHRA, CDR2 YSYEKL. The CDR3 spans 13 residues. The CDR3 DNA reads TGCGCCAGCAGCCAAGTACAGGGAGCTGGCTACACCTTC. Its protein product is CASSQVQGAGYTF.

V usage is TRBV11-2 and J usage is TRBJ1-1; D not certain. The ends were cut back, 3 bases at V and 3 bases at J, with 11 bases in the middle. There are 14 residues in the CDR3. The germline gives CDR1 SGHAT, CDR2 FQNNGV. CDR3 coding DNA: TGTGCCAGCAGCTTCCAGGACGGATACACTGAAGCTTTCTTT. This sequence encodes CASSFQDGYTEAFF.

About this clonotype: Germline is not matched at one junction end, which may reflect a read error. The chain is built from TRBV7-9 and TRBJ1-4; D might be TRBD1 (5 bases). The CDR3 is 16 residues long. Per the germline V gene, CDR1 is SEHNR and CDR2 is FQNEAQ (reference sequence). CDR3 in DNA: TGCGCCAGCAGCCAAGGGGAGGGGCGAACTAATGAAAAACTGTTTTTT. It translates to CASSQGEGRTNEKLFF.

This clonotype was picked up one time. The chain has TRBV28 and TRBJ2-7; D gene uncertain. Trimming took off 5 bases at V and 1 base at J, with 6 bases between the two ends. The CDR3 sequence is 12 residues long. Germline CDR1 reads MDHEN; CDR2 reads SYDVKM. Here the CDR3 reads CASSRKSYEQYF. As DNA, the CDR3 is TGTGCCAGCAGTAGGAAGTCCTACGAGCAGTACTTC.

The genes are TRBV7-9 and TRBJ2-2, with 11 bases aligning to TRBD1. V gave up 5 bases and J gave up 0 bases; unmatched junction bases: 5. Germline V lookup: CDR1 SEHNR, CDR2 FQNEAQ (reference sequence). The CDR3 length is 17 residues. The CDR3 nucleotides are TGTGCCAGCAGCCGGGACAGGGGGAACACGAACACCGGGGAGCTGTTTTTT. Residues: CASSRDRGNTNTGELFF.

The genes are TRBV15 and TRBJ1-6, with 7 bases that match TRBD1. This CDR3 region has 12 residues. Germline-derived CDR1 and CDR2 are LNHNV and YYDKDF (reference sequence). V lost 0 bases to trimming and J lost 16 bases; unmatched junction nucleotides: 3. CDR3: CATSREGTALHF. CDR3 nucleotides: TGTGCCACCAGCAGAGAGGGGACAGCTCTCCACTTT.

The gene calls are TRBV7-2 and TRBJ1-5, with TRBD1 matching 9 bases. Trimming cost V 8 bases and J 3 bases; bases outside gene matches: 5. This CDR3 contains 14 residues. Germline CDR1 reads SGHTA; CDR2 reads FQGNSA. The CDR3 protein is CASGGQGVNQPQHF. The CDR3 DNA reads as TGTGCCAGCGGGGGACAGGGCGTCAATCAGCCCCAGCATTTT.

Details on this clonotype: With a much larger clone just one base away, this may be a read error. In nucleotides, the CDR3 is TGTGCCACCAGCAGAACTGTGGGGATTTCACCCCTCCACTTT. Translating it yields CATSRTVGISPLHF. The chain carries TRBV15 and TRBJ1-6; D gene uncertain. Trimming cost V 2 bases and J 9 bases, with 11 bases left between them. Germline V CDR1 and CDR2: LNHNV, YYDKDF (reference sequence). The CDR3 covers 14 residues.

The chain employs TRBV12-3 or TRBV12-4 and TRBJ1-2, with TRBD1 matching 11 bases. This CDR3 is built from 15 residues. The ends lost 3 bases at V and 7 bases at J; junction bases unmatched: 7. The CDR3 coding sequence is TGTGCCAGCAGTTTTCCCCCTGGGACAGGGGGTGGCTACACCTTC. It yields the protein CASSFPPGTGGGYTF.

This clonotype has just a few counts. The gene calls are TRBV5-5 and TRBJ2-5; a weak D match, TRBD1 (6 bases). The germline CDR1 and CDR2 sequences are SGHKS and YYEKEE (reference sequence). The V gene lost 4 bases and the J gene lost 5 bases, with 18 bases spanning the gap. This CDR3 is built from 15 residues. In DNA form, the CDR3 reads TGTGCCAGCAGCCCCGCCCTGGACAGACGGGAGACCCAGTACTTC. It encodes CASSPALDRRETQYF.

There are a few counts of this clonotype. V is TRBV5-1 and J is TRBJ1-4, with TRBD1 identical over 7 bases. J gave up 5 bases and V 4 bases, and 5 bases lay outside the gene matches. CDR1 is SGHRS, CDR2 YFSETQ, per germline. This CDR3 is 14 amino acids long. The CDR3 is CASSAGQTNEKLFF. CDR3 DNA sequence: TGCGCCAGCAGCGCGGGACAGACCAATGAAAAACTGTTTTTT.

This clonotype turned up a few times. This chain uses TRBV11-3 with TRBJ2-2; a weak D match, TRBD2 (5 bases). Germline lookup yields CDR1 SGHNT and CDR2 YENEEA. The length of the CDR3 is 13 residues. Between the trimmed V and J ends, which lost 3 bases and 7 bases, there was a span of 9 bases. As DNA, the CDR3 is TGTGCCAGCAGCTTCCCCACTAGCGGGGAGCTGTTTTTT. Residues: CASSFPTSGELFF.

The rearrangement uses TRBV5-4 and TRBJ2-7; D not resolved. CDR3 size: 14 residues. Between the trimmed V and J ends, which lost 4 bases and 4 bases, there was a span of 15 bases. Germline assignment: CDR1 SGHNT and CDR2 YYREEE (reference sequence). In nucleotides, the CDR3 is TGTGCCAGCAGCCAAGATTTGGGCAGGTACGAGCAGTACTTC. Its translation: CASSQDLGRYEQYF.